The clone carrying this T cell receptor beta chain was recorded only once. The data originate from a study of blood T cells in healthy people across ages. With a J-beta primer mix and a sample-barcoded 5' primer, a second PCR ran about 7 to 11 cycles. One entry per CDR3 protein, called by TCRdb with MiXCR from the 5' RACE reads. This sample has 1.5 million to 2 million distinct CDR3 sequences; about 50% occur once, and the top ten carry more than 2%. The CDR3 sequence is 16 residues long. V shed 2 bases and J 6 bases; nucleotides not matched to a gene: 6. Germline V gene sequence: CDR1 SEHNR, CDR2 FQNEAQ (reference sequence).

This rearrangement joins TRBV7-9 to TRBJ2-2, with TRBD1 matching over 10 bases. The specimen sequenced was blood. The receptor comes from a woman aged 40 to 49 in good health. The CDR3 reads CASSLPSGTGAGELFF. CDR3 DNA: TGTGCCAGCAGCTTACCATCCGGGACAGGGGCCGGGGAGCTGTTTTTT.